This TCR beta chain was identified during a study of CD8 T cells in ankylosing spondylitis. Study outcomes and limitations: CD8+ by phenotype, disease-linked clones were relatively rare in peripheral blood. Eight highly homologous variants formed a TCR beta motif that appeared characteristic of ankylosing spondylitis blood. Clones tied to disease were said to be significantly enriched in matched ankylosing spondylitis synovial fluid.

Generation of TCR beta libraries employed quantitative 5'-RACE incorporating molecular barcodes. Each CDR3 protein is one row after TCRdb ran MiXCR on the 5' RACE reads. The repertoire includes about 35,000 distinct CDR3 sequences, 10% of them detected once, and more than 15% sits in the top ten. This clonotype was observed at least ten times. Its antigen is as yet unknown. The CDR3 spans 12 residues. The V end lost 3 bases, the J end lost 5 bases, and 7 bases lay between the germline ends. CDR1 and CDR2 from the germline V gene are WNHNN and SYGVQD (reference sequence). The source is a male donor with ankylosing spondylitis or in good health (not recorded which). Sequencing used blood, either unsorted or a sorted T cell fraction (not recorded which). This chain links TRBV10-1 with TRBJ2-5; D unclear. The CDR3 is CASSDNGETQYF. DNA of the CDR3: TGCGCCAGCAGTGACAACGGGGAGACCCAGTACTTC.